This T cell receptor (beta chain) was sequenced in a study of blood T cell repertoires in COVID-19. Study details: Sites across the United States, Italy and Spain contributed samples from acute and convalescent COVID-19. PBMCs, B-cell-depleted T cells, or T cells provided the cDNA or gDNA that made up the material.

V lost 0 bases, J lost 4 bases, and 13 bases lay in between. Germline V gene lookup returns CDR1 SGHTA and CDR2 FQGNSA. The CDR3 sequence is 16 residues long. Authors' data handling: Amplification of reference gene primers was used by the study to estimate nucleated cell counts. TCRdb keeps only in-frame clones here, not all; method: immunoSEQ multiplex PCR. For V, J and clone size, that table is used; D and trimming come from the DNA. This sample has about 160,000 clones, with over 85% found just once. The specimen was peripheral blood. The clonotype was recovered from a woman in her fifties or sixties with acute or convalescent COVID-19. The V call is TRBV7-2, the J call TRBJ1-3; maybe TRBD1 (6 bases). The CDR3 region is CASSLAGGAGGNTIYF. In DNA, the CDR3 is TGTGCCAGCAGCTTAGCAGGGGGGGCAGGAGGAAACACCATATATTTT.